This section outlines one TCR beta chain sequence together with its context. No antigen is known for it. The data were obtained in a study of cytomegalovirus exposure and HLA in healthy donors. General study results and limits: Common viral pathogens (according to a later analysis) appeared linked to several of the most significant clusters.

In the PCR, 60 Vbeta and 13 Jbeta primers were used. TCRdb's table, derived via immunoSEQ multiplex PCR, lists solely in-frame clones and lacks some. The repertoire table contains approximately 130,000 clones. CDR3 length: 18 residues. The V and J ends lost 0 bases and 3 bases, in that order; junction bases with no gene match: 9. Per germline, CDR1 SGDLS and CDR2 YYNGEE. This TCR derives from a woman aged 60 to 75 in good health and CMV-seronegative. Sequenced: PBMCs. The chain links TRBV9 to TRBJ2-1; TRBD2 agrees at 10 bases. The CDR3 DNA reads as TGTGCCAGCAGCGTAGGGGTTAGCGGGGGGCCTTACTACAATGAGCAGTTCTTC. This sequence encodes CASSVGVSGGPYYNEQFF.